These 22 T cell receptor beta chains were all obtained from the same sample, sequenced in a study of T cell responses to AZD1222 COVID-19 vaccine. Assay used: immunoSEQ multiplex PCR; TCRdb lists only in-frame clones, some missing. Of around 100,000 clones listed, approximately 88% are singletons. Material: peripheral blood, obtained on day 0 of AZD1222 vaccination. The receptors derive from an adult in good health.

V usage is TRBV27 and J usage is TRBJ2-7; TRBD1 aligns across 11 bases. V trimming: 5 bases; J trimming: 3 bases; junction bases outside the gene matches: 9. The CDR3 sequence is 16 residues long. Germline V gene data show CDR1 as MNHEY and CDR2 as SMNVEV (reference sequence). The CDR3 DNA reads as TGTGCCAGCAGTCTAACCGGGACAGGGGGGGACTACGAGCAGTACTTC. Translating gives CASSLTGTGGDYEQYF.

The chain combines TRBV27 with TRBJ1-6; D perhaps matches TRBD1 (5 bases). The length of the CDR3 is 17 residues. Germline V gives CDR1 MNHEY, CDR2 SMNVEV (reference sequence). The V and J ends lost 6 bases and 0 bases respectively, with 15 bases between them. The DNA for the CDR3 is TGTGCCAGCAGGAGGGACGGATCGAGCTCCTATAATTCACCCCTCCACTTT. Translated, it gives CASRRDGSSSYNSPLHF.

This rearrangement joins TRBV7-9 to TRBJ1-1; D unresolved. The CDR3 contains 13 residues. V was cut by 5 bases and J by 5 bases, with 12 bases left in between. Germline V lookup: CDR1 SEHNR, CDR2 FQNEAQ (reference sequence). As DNA, the CDR3 is TGTGCCAGCAGCGTCCGTTTAGGGACTGAAGCTTTCTTT. Amino acids: CASSVRLGTEAFF.

J is TRBJ2-7 and V is TRBV4-3; 8 nucleotides match TRBD1. V shed 2 bases, J shed 4 bases, and the junction held 7 bases outside the gene matches. The CDR3 extends over 15 amino acids. Germline-derived CDR1 and CDR2 are LGHNA and YSLEER. Here the CDR3 reads CASSQTRDRHYEQYF. CDR3 DNA: TGCGCCAGCAGCCAAACCCGGGACAGGCATTACGAGCAGTACTTC.

V and J are TRBV30 and TRBJ1-4; D possibly corresponds to TRBD1 (5 bases). Per the germline V gene, CDR1 is GTSNPN and CDR2 is SVGIG (reference sequence). The CDR3 runs 12 residues. Between the trimmed V and J ends, which lost 2 bases and 8 bases, there was a span of 9 bases. CDR3 DNA: TGTGCCTGGAGTAGGGCAGGGGAAAAACTGTTTTTT. This gives the protein CAWSRAGEKLFF.

This clone has just a few counts. J is TRBJ2-1 and V is TRBV11-1; D is possibly TRBD1 (5 bases). The ends were cut back, 0 bases at V and 3 bases at J, with 12 bases in the middle. Germline lookup yields CDR1 SGHAT and CDR2 FQDESV (reference sequence). The CDR3 length is 16 residues. The CDR3 DNA reads as TGTGCCAGCAGCTTAGCAGGGGCCGGATTCTACAATGAGCAGTTCTTC. Its translation: CASSLAGAGFYNEQFF.

The chain employs TRBV4-1 and TRBJ1-5, with 8 bases that match TRBD1. The germline gives CDR1 MGHRA, CDR2 YSYEKL. The trim removed 1 base at V and 6 bases at J, leaving 8 bases unmatched. CDR3 length: 16 residues. In DNA form, the CDR3 reads TGCGCCAGCAGCCAAGTGTGGGCCAGGGGGCCTCAGCCCCAGCATTTT. Its protein product is CASSQVWARGPQPQHF.

The V and J genes are TRBV9 and TRBJ1-1, with D maybe TRBD1 (5 bases). CDR1 and CDR2 (germline): SGDLS, YYNGEE. The CDR3 loop spans 15 amino acids. Trimming took 0 bases from V and 1 from J, leaving 10 bases between them. The CDR3, as DNA: TGTGCCAGCAGCGTAGATCAGGGTCGGAACACTGAAGCTTTCTTT. Protein sequence: CASSVDQGRNTEAFF.

The chain uses TRBV5-4 and TRBJ1-6; TRBD1 might be the D (6 bases). V lost 4 bases and J 1 base, leaving 15 bases between the germline ends. Germline CDR1 and CDR2: SGHNT and YYREEE (reference sequence). This CDR3 comprises 17 residues. The CDR3 DNA reads TGTGCCAGCAGCAAGGGCGGGGGCGCGTCCTATAATTCACCCCTCCACTTT. Protein sequence: CASSKGGGASYNSPLHF. The whole variable domain, filled in from reference TRBV5-4 and TRBJ1-6, reads ETGVTQSPTHLIKTRGQQVTLRCSSQSGHNTVSWYQQALGQGPQFIFQYYREEENGRGNFPPRFSGLQFPNYSSELNVNALELDDSALYLCASSKGGGASYNSPLHFGNGTRLTVT.

This clone was picked up one time. The V and J genes are TRBV10-3 and TRBJ2-7, with D unresolved. Per germline, CDR1 ENHRY and CDR2 SYGVKD. The CDR3 is 14 residues long. Trimming pared 6 bases from V and 7 bases from J, leaving 19 bases between. The CDR3 protein is CAIRPGPGWGEQYF. As DNA, the CDR3 is TGTGCCATCAGACCAGGCCCTGGGTGGGGAGAGCAGTACTTC.

At least ten counts were recorded for this clone. The V and J genes are TRBV11-2 and TRBJ2-5, with a weak D call TRBD1 (5 bases). Germline CDR1 SGHAT, CDR2 FQNNGV. The CDR3 is made up of 13 amino acids. V lost 4 bases and J lost 1, with 7 bases in between. The CDR3: CASSSGRQETQYF. The CDR3 region has the DNA TGTGCCAGCAGCTCAGGGCGCCAAGAGACCCAGTACTTC.

The chain couples TRBV6-5 to TRBJ2-7; TRBD2 matches at 9 bases. The ends lost 6 bases at V and 7 bases at J; junction bases unmatched: 10. Germline assignment: CDR1 MNHEY and CDR2 SVGAGI. The CDR3 has 14 residues. The CDR3 is CASSSGTSLREQYF. DNA for the CDR3: TGTGCCAGCAGCTCCGGGACTAGCTTGCGAGAGCAGTACTTC.

The chain uses TRBV28 and TRBJ1-2, with D possibly matching TRBD1 (5 bases). Germline V gene data show CDR1 as MDHEN and CDR2 as SYDVKM. V dropped 6 bases and J dropped 7 bases, with 15 bases sitting between them. The length of the CDR3 is 13 residues. CDR3: CASSRGAGSGYTF. The DNA for the CDR3 is TGTGCCAGCAGCCGAGGGGCCGGGTCTGGCTACACCTTC.

The genes are TRBV19 and TRBJ1-1; unclear D gene. Germline lookup yields CDR1 LNHDA and CDR2 SQIVND (reference sequence). The V end was cut by 11 bases, the J end by 1 base, with 8 bases between. The CDR3 runs 11 residues. The CDR3 here is CAVAGNTEAFF. The DNA of the CDR3 is TGTGCCGTGGCAGGGAACACTGAAGCTTTCTTT.

This chain joins TRBV5-1 and TRBJ2-3; D is uncertain. The CDR3 totals 14 residues. V dropped 0 bases and J dropped 0 bases, with 5 bases sitting between them. CDR1 and CDR2 from the germline V gene are SGHRS and YFSETQ. The CDR3 spells CASSLAGSTDTQYF. The CDR3 nucleotides read TGCGCCAGCAGCTTGGCCGGGAGCACAGATACGCAGTATTTT.

The V gene is TRBV2, the J gene TRBJ2-2; TRBD1 aligns across 8 bases. Germline CDR1 SNHLY, CDR2 FYNNEI. The CDR3 spans 15 residues. V trimming: 4 bases; J trimming: 4 bases; junction bases outside the gene matches: 5. The CDR3 spells CASSAQGATTGELFF. As DNA, the CDR3 is TGTGCCAGCAGTGCGCAGGGGGCGACCACCGGGGAGCTGTTTTTT.

The chain combines TRBV27 with TRBJ2-7; D tentatively fits TRBD1 or TRBD2 (5 bases each). The germline V and J ends were trimmed by 0 bases and 2 bases, with 14 bases remaining between them. CDR1 and CDR2 from the germline V gene are MNHEY and SMNVEV (reference sequence). The length of the CDR3 is 16 residues. CDR3 in DNA: TGTGCCAGCAGTTTATCGTTTCGGGGCAGCGCCTACGAGCAGTACTTC. Translating it yields CASSLSFRGSAYEQYF.

CDR3 nucleotides: TGTGCCAGCCGAAAAACCCGGGACTACTTAATCACAGATACGCAGTATTTT. Its protein is CASRKTRDYLITDTQYF. This chain joins TRBV5-5 and TRBJ2-3, with 7 nucleotides matching TRBD2. Germline values: CDR1 SGHKS, CDR2 YYEKEE (reference sequence). The ends lost 7 bases at V and 2 bases at J; junction bases unmatched: 16. The CDR3 extends over 17 amino acids. The entire variable domain, with the rest obtained from reference TRBV5-5 and TRBJ2-3, is as follows: DAGVTQSPTHLIKTRGQQVTLRCSPISGHKSVSWYQQVLGQGPQFIFQYYEKEERGRGNFPDRFSARQFPNYSSELNVNALLLGDSALYLCASRKTRDYLITDTQYFGPGTRLTVL.

This clone appeared a single time. The chain joins TRBV5-6 to TRBJ2-7; D ambiguous. This CDR3 is built from 15 residues. Trimming shortened V by 1 base and J by 3 bases, and 14 bases separated the two germline ends. CDR1 is SGHDT, CDR2 YYEEEE, per germline. In nucleotides, the CDR3 is TGTGCCAGCAGCTTGACTCCCAACGGGCTCTACGAGCAGTACTTC. Translating it yields CASSLTPNGLYEQYF.

J is TRBJ1-2 and V is TRBV30; unclear D gene. The V end lost 1 base, the J end lost 6 bases, and 9 bases lay between the germline ends. CDR1 and CDR2 from the germline V gene are GTSNPN and SVGIG (reference sequence). This CDR3 is built from 12 residues. The CDR3 DNA follows: TGTGCCTGGAGTGAGATATACGATGGCTACACCTTC. It yields the protein CAWSEIYDGYTF.

The rearrangement uses TRBV12-3 or TRBV12-4 and TRBJ2-7; no definite D call. V dropped 6 bases and J dropped 5 bases, with 14 bases sitting between them. This CDR3 region has 13 residues. The CDR3 spells CASSVGQLNEQYF. The CDR3, as DNA: TGTGCCAGCAGCGTTGGGCAGCTAAACGAGCAGTACTTC.

This clone was observed a few times. The V call is TRBV6-2 or TRBV6-3, the J call TRBJ1-1; no clear D. This CDR3 is 16 amino acids long. V lost 2 bases, J lost 0 bases, and 13 bases lay in between. Per germline, CDR1 MNHEY and CDR2 SVGEGT. CDR3 loop: CASSYDSGTMNTEAFF. CDR3 DNA sequence: TGTGCCAGCAGTTACGACTCTGGCACTATGAACACTGAAGCTTTCTTT.